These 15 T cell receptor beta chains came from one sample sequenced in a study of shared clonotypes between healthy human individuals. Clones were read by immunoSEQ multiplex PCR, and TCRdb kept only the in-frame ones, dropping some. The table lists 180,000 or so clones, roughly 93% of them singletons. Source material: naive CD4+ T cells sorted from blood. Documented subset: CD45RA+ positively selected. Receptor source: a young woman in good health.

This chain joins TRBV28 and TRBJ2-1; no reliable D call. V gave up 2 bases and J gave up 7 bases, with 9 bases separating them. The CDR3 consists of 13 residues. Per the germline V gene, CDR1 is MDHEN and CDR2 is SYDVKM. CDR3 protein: CASSLTSRNEQFF. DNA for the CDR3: TGTGCCAGCAGTTTAACGAGTCGGAATGAGCAGTTCTTC.

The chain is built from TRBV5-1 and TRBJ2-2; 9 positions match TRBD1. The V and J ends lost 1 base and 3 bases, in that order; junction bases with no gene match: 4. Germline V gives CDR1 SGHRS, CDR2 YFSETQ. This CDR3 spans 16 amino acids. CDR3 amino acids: CASSLTGQGDTGELFF. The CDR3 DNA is TGCGCCAGCAGCTTGACGGGACAGGGTGACACCGGGGAGCTGTTTTTT.

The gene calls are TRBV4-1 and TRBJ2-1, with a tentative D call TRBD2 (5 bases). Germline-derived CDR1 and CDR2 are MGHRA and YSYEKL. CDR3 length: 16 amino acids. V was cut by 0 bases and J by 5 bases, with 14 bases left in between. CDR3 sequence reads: CASSQEARRTHNEQFF. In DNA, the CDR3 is TGCGCCAGCAGCCAAGAAGCTAGGAGGACCCACAATGAGCAGTTCTTC.

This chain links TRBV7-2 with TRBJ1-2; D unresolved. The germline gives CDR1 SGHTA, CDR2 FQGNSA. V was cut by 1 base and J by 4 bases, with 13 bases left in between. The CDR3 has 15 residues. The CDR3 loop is CASSLGGSTLYGYTF. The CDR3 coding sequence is TGTGCCAGCAGCTTAGGCGGATCCACTCTCTATGGCTACACCTTC.

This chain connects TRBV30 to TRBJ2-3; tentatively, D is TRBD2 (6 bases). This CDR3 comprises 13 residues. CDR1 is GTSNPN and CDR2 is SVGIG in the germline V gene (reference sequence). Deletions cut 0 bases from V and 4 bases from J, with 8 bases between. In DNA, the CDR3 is TGTGCCTGGAGTGTCCCGGGGGCAGATACGCAGTATTTT. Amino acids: CAWSVPGADTQYF.

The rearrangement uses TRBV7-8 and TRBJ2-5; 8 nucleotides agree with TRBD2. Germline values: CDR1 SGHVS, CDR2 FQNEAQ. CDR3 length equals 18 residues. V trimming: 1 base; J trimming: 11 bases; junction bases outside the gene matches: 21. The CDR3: CASSLVMGLVQPVGEQYF. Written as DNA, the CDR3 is TGTGCCAGCAGCTTAGTTATGGGACTAGTGCAACCGGTGGGTGAGCAGTACTTC.

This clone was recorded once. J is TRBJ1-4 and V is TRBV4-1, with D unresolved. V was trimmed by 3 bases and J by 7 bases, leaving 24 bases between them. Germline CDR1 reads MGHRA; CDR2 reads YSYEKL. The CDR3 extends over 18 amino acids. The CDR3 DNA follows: TGCGCCAGCAGCCACGCCCCCCCGGACCCCCCAGGAGGTGAAAAACTGTTTTTT. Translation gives CASSHAPPDPPGGEKLFF.

In DNA, the CDR3 is TGTGCCAGCAGCGTCGGTGACTACGGACTTGAGCAGTTCTTC. Protein: CASSVGDYGLEQFF. V and J are TRBV11-2 and TRBJ2-1; tentative D call: TRBD2 (5 bases). The V end lost 5 bases, the J end lost 9 bases, and 17 bases lay between the germline ends. The CDR3 is 14 residues long. Germline CDR1 is SGHAT and CDR2 is FQNNGV. Filled out from reference TRBV11-2 and TRBJ2-1, the complete variable domain reads EAGVAQSPRYKIIEKRQSVAFWCNPISGHATLYWYQQILGQGPKLLIQFQNNGVVDDSQLPKDRFSAERLKGVDSTLKIQPAKLEDSAVYLCASSVGDYGLEQFFGPGTRLTVL.

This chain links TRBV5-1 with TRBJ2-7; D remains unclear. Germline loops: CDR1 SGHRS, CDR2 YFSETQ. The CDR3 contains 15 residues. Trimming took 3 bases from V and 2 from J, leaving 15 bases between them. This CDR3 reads CASSWGRGGTYEQYF. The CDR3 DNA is TGCGCCAGCAGCTGGGGTCGCGGTGGGACCTACGAGCAGTACTTC.

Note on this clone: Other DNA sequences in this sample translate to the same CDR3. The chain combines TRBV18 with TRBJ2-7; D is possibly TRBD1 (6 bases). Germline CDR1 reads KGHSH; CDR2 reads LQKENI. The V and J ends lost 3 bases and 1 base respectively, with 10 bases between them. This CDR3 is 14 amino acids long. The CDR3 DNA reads TGTGCCAGCTCACCGAACAGGGATTCCTACGAGCAGTACTTC. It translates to CASSPNRDSYEQYF. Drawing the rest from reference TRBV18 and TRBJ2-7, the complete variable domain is NAGVMQNPRHLVRRRGQEARLRCSPMKGHSHVYWYRQLPEEGLKFMVYLQKENIIDESGMPKERFSAEFPKEGPSILRIQQVVRGDSAAYFCASSPNRDSYEQYFGPGTRLTVT.

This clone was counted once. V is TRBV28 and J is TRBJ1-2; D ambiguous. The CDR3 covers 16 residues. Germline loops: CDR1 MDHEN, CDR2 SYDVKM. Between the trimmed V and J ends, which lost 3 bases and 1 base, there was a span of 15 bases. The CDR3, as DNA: TGTGCCAGCAGTTTTTTTGGCGCTCAAGTTAACTATGGCTACACCTTC. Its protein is CASSFFGAQVNYGYTF.

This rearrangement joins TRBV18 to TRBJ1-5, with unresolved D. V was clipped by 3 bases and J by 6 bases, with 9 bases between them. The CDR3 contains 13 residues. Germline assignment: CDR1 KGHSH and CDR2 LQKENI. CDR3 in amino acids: CASSPGSGQPQHF. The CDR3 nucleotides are TGTGCCAGCTCACCGGGGAGTGGTCAGCCCCAGCATTTT.

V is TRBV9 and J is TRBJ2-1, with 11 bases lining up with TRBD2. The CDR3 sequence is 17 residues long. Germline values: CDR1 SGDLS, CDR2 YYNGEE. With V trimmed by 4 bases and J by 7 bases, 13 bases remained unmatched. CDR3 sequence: CASSLLDSGRVSNEQFF. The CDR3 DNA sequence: TGTGCCAGCAGCTTATTGGATAGCGGGAGGGTTAGTAATGAGCAGTTCTTC.

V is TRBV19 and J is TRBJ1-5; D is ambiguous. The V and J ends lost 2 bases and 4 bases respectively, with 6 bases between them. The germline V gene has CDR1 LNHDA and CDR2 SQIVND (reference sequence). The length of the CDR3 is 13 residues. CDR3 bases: TGTGCCAGTAGTATACTGGGGAATCAGCCCCAGCATTTT. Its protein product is CASSILGNQPQHF.

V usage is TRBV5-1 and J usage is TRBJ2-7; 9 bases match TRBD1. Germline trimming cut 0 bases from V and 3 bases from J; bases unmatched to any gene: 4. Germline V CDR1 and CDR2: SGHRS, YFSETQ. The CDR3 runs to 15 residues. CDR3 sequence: CASSLARTGVYEQYF. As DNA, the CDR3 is TGCGCCAGCAGCTTGGCCCGGACAGGGGTCTACGAGCAGTACTTC.